This T cell receptor (beta chain) is from a study of T cell clusters in autoimmune cytopenias. Regarding the study as a whole: Active autoimmune hepatitis patients had approximately 3-fold fewer exclusive TRB clusters than healthy donors. TRB repertoire shifts in secondary cytopenia and chronic lymphocytic leukemia mostly reflected lymphoma, not autoimmunity.

TRB was amplified from approximately 250 ng of peripheral blood genomic DNA per sample. In germline, CDR1 is MNHEY, CDR2 SVGAGI. This CDR3 has 14 residues. Turning to this clonotype: Its specificity is not known.

TRB rearrangements were amplified by touch-down multiplex PCR with mixed TRB-A/B primers. TCRdb re-called the multiplex PCR reads; one entry per CDR3 protein, DNA not given. Recorded for this sample: a few thousand distinct CDR3 sequences. In addition, the sample was reused for a study of T cell repertoires in aging, cancer and after chemotherapy. That paper notes: Repeat sampling of healthy donors over several months to years showed clear clonal overlap. Loss of evenness, beyond lost richness, contributed to age-related TCR diversity decline in cancer patients.

Material for sequencing was peripheral blood. The sequence came from a human donor in good health. V is TRBV6-5 and J is TRBJ1-1. The CDR3 loop reads CASSEGTWRAEAFF.